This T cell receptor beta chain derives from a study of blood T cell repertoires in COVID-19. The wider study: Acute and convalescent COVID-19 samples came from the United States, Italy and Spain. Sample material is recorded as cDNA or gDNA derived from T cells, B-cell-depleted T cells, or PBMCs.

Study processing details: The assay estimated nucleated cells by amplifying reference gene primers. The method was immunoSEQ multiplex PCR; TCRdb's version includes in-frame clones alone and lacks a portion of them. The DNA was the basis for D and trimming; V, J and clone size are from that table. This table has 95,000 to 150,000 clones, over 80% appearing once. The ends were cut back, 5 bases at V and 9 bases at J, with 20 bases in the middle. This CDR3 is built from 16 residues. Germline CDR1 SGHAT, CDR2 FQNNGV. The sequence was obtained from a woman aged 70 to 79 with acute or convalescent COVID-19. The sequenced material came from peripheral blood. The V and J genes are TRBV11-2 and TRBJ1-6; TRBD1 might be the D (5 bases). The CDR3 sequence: CASSIPPGGGSSPLHF. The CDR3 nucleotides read TGTGCCAGCAGCATCCCCCCCGGGGGAGGAAGTTCACCCCTCCACTTT.